Listed below are T cell receptor beta chains from one sample, sequenced in a study of T cell responses to AZD1222 COVID-19 vaccine. Only in-frame clones appear in the TCRdb table, and some are missing; sequencing was by immunoSEQ multiplex PCR. The profile shows about 140,000 clones, around 90% of them singletons. The material was peripheral blood, obtained on day 0 of AZD1222 vaccination. All receptors derive from an adult in good health. Each CDR3 is given with its conserved first and last residue. The order of the fields is V gene, J gene, D gene, clone size, CDR3 DNA, CDR3 protein. D genes are given only for firm matches. A clone size is listed for some rows: how often the clone was seen (once, few, many), or a class if it is expanded.

>TRBV28|TRBJ2-7|-|-
TGTGCCAGCAGGGCTTATGGCCGCCCACCCTACGAGCAGTACTTC
CASRAYGRPPYEQYF
>TRBV6-4|TRBJ2-6|-|-
TGTGCCAGCAGTGACGGCGCCTCTGGGGCCAACGTCCTGACTTTC
CASSDGASGANVLTF
>TRBV7-2|TRBJ1-1|TRBD1|-
TGTGCCAGCAGCTTACTGACAGGGGGCAATGCTTTCTTT
CASSLLTGGNAFF
>TRBV18|TRBJ1-1|TRBD1|-
TGTGCCAGCTCACCAAGGGGACAGGCGAACACTGAAGCTTTCTTT
CASSPRGQANTEAFF
>TRBV18|TRBJ1-1|-|-
TGTGCCAGCTCAAGCGACACTGAAGCTTTCTTT
CASSSDTEAFF
>TRBV2|TRBJ2-1|-|-
TGTGCCAGCAGTTTGTCGCAGGTGAACAATGAGCAGTTCTTC
CASSLSQVNNEQFF
>TRBV18|TRBJ1-3|-|-
TGTGCCAGCTCACCAAACGAGGGCTCTGGAAACACCATATATTTT
CASSPNEGSGNTIYF
>TRBV12-3/TRBV12-4|TRBJ1-1|-|-
TGTGCCAGCAGTTTTGATGTTGAGAAAGCTTTCTTT
CASSFDVEKAFF
>TRBV3-1/TRBV3-2|TRBJ1-1|-|-
TGTGCCAGCAGCCAAGAGCGAATGAACACTGAAGCTTTCTTT
CASSQERMNTEAFF
>TRBV5-4|TRBJ2-1|TRBD2|-
TGTGCCAGCAGCTCGGGGACTAGCGGGCGACTCACCAATGAGCAGTTCTTC
CASSSGTSGRLTNEQFF
>TRBV9|TRBJ1-1|-|once
TGTGCCAGCAGCGTACTTGGACATCCGGAGACTGAAGCTTTCTTT
CASSVLGHPETEAFF
>TRBV5-1|TRBJ2-3|-|-
TGCGCCAGCAGCTCCGGGGATAGCACAGATACGCAGTATTTT
CASSSGDSTDTQYF
>TRBV15|TRBJ2-1|-|few
TGTGCCACCAGCAGAGGGGCTAGCGACTCCTACAATGAGCAGTTCTTC
CATSRGASDSYNEQFF
>TRBV30|TRBJ1-2|-|-
TGTGCCTGGGGAGCCTGGTTGGGGGTTCGCTATGGCTACACCTTC
CAWGAWLGVRYGYTF
>TRBV27|TRBJ1-1|-|-
TGTGCCAGCAGTTTAAGAAGGGGAGAAGCTTTCTTT
CASSLRRGEAFF
>TRBV30|TRBJ1-4|-|-
TGTGCCTGGAGTGTAAGGACAAGGGAAAAACTGTTTTTT
CAWSVRTREKLFF
>TRBV7-2|TRBJ1-5|TRBD1|-
TGTGCCAGCAGCTCCACCGGGACAGACAATCAGCCCCAGCATTTT
CASSSTGTDNQPQHF
>TRBV6-5|TRBJ1-1|-|-
TGTGCCAGCAGTTATGGAGGGATGAACACTGAAGCTTTCTTT
CASSYGGMNTEAFF
>TRBV3-1/TRBV3-2|TRBJ2-5|-|-
TGTGCCAGCAGCTACTACAAGGGCTGGGTCCAAGAGACCCAGTACTTC
CASSYYKGWVQETQYF
>TRBV2|TRBJ2-7|TRBD1|-
TGTGCCAGCAGTGAAGCGCTGGGGACAGGAACCTACGAGCAGTACTTC
CASSEALGTGTYEQYF
>TRBV3-1/TRBV3-2|TRBJ2-7|-|-
TGTGCCAGCAGCCAAGACCCAGGTTCCTACGAGCAGTACTTC
CASSQDPGSYEQYF
>TRBV7-4|TRBJ1-5|TRBD1|-
TGTGCCAGCAGCTCTAGTTCCGGACAGGGCAAGTGGCAGCCCCAGCATTTT
CASSSSSGQGKWQPQHF
>TRBV11-2|TRBJ2-1|-|-
TGTGCCAGCAGCGAGGGGGAGAGCTCCTACAATGAGCAGTTCTTC
CASSEGESSYNEQFF
>TRBV10-3|TRBJ1-2|TRBD1|-
TGTGCCATCAGTGAACCCGCGGGGCGAGGGACAGGGGCCAGAGCTAACTATGGCTACACCTTC
CAISEPAGRGTGARANYGYTF
>TRBV28|TRBJ2-3|-|-
TGTGCCAGCAGTTTCCTTCAGGGCACAGATACGCAGTATTTT
CASSFLQGTDTQYF
>TRBV7-9|TRBJ1-3|TRBD1|-
TGTGCCAGCAGCCCCGGACAGGGATCGACCATATATTTT
CASSPGQGSTIYF
>TRBV19|TRBJ2-7|-|-
TGTGCCAGTAGCAGCCCAGGGTTTCCCTACGAGCAGTACTTC
CASSSPGFPYEQYF
>TRBV11-2|TRBJ1-1|-|-
TGTGCCAGCAGCTTAAGTTATGGGGGGGGGAACACTGAAGCTTTCTTT
CASSLSYGGGNTEAFF
>TRBV14|TRBJ2-7|-|-
TGTGCCAGCAGCCAGCTGATAGATAGCGGCCTTCCCCCCCCCTACGAGCAGTACTTC
CASSQLIDSGLPPPYEQYF
>TRBV5-4|TRBJ2-7|-|few
TGTGCCAGCAGCCCAGGGGACACCTCCTTCGGAGAGCAGTACTTC
CASSPGDTSFGEQYF
>TRBV11-3|TRBJ2-2|-|-
TGTGCCAGCAGCAAACAGGGAATCACCGGGGAGCTGTTTTTT
CASSKQGITGELFF
>TRBV5-4|TRBJ2-2|-|-
TGTGCCAGCAGCCAGGGCAGCACGAACACCGGGGAGCTGTTTTTT
CASSQGSTNTGELFF
>TRBV19|TRBJ1-1|TRBD1|-
TGTGCCAGTAGGGGACAGGGGGTGTGGAACACTGAAGCTTTCTTT
CASRGQGVWNTEAFF
>TRBV30|TRBJ1-2|-|-
TGTGCCTCAGGGTCCCACTATGGCTACACCTTC
CASGSHYGYTF
>TRBV24-1|TRBJ2-1|TRBD2|-
TGTGCCACCAGTGATGTGACTAGCGGGGACACCTACAATGAGCAGTTCTTC
CATSDVTSGDTYNEQFF
>TRBV11-3|TRBJ2-1|TRBD1|-
TGTGCCAGCAGCTTAGGGACAGGAGTTCACAATGAGCAGTTCTTC
CASSLGTGVHNEQFF
>TRBV19|TRBJ1-2|-|-
TGTGCCAGTAGTTGGGTCCGAGGGAACTCCAATGGCTACACCTTC
CASSWVRGNSNGYTF
>TRBV5-5|TRBJ2-2|TRBD1|-
TGTGCCAGCACTACAGGGGTCGCGAACACCGGGGAGCTGTTTTTT
CASTTGVANTGELFF
>TRBV7-8|TRBJ1-5|-|once
TGTGCCAGCAGCCCGATCAAAAATCAGCCCCAGCATTTT
CASSPIKNQPQHF
>TRBV30|TRBJ2-1|-|once
TGTGCCTGGAGTGTACCGCCCCAGCGTAAGGAGCAGTTCTTC
CAWSVPPQRKEQFF
>TRBV19|TRBJ1-2|-|-
TGTGCCAGTAGTATAAATGATGAGGGTTTGAGGGGCTACACCTTC
CASSINDEGLRGYTF
>TRBV6-5|TRBJ1-4|-|-
TGTGCCAGCATGGGACGGCTGAATGAAAAACTGTTTTTT
CASMGRLNEKLFF
>TRBV4-3|TRBJ1-2|-|-
TGCGCCAGCAGCGAAGGGGTAGGCTATGGCTACACCTTC
CASSEGVGYGYTF
>TRBV19|TRBJ1-2|-|-
TGTGCCAGTAGTAGGACCGCTGCGGGCTACACCTTC
CASSRTAAGYTF
>TRBV6-2/TRBV6-3|TRBJ1-5|-|-
TGTGCCAGCAGTATGACGGGGAGGAATCAGCCCCAGCATTTT
CASSMTGRNQPQHF
>TRBV7-2|TRBJ1-5|-|once
TGTGCCAGCAGAAGTGGCAGAAGCAATCAGCCCCAGCATTTT
CASRSGRSNQPQHF
>TRBV4-3|TRBJ1-2|TRBD1|-
TGCGCCAGCAGCCAAGACGGGCAGGGGGTTAACTATGGCTACACCTTC
CASSQDGQGVNYGYTF
>TRBV2|TRBJ1-1|TRBD1|-
TGTGCCAGCAGTGGCCGGGACAGGTACACTGAAGCTTTCTTT
CASSGRDRYTEAFF
>TRBV28|TRBJ2-1|TRBD2|-
TGTGCCAGCAGTTCGGGACTAGAGAGAGACAATGAGCAGTTCTTC
CASSSGLERDNEQFF
>TRBV9|TRBJ1-2|-|-
TGTGCCAGCAGCGTTTCAGGGAAAGCTAACTATGGCTACACCTTC
CASSVSGKANYGYTF
>TRBV7-2|TRBJ1-2|-|once
TGTGCCAGCAGCTTAGTGGGGCAGCAAGGGGGTGGCTACACCTTC
CASSLVGQQGGGYTF
>TRBV10-1|TRBJ1-4|TRBD1|-
TGCGCCAGCAAGGGGGCAGAACATGAAAAACTGTTTTTT
CASKGAEHEKLFF
>TRBV10-3|TRBJ2-3|-|-
TGTGCCATCGCAGAGGGACACCGCACAGATACGCAGTATTTT
CAIAEGHRTDTQYF
>TRBV5-4|TRBJ2-5|TRBD2|once
TGTGCCAGCAGCCTAATAGCGGGCCTGGGGGAGACCCAGTACTTC
CASSLIAGLGETQYF
>TRBV27|TRBJ2-7|-|-
TGTGCCAGCAGTTTAGTCGCGGGACCCGCGAAGTGGCAGTACTTC
CASSLVAGPAKWQYF